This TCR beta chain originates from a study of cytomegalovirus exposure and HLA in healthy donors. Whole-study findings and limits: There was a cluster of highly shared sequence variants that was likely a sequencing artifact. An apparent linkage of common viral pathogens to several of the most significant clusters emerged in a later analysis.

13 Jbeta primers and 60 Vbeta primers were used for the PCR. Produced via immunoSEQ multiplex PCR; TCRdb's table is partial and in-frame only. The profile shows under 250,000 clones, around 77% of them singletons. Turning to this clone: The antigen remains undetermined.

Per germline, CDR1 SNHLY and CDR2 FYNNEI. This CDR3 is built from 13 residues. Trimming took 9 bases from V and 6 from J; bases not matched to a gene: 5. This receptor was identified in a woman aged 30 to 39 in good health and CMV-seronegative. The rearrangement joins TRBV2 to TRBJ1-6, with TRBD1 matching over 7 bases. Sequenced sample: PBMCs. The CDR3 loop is CASVGQSNSPLHF. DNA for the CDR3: TGTGCCAGTGTGGGACAGTCTAATTCACCCCTCCACTTT. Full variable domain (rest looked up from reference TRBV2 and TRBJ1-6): EPEVTQTPSHQVTQMGQEVILRCVPISNHLYFYWYRQILGQKVEFLVSFYNNEISEKSEIFDDQFSVERPDGSNFTLKIRSTKLEDSAMYFCASVGQSNSPLHFGNGTRLTVT.